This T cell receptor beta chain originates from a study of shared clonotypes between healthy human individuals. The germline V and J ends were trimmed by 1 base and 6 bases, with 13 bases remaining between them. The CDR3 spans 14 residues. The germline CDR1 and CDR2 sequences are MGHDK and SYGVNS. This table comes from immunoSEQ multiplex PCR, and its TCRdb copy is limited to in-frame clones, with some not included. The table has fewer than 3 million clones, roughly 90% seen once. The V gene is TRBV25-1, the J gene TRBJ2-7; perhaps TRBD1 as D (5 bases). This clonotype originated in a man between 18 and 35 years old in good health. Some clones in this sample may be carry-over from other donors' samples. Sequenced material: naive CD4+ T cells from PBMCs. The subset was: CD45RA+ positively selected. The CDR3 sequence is CASSEFGQGREQYF. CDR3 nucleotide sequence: TGTGCCAGCAGTGAATTCGGACAAGGGCGCGAGCAGTACTTC.